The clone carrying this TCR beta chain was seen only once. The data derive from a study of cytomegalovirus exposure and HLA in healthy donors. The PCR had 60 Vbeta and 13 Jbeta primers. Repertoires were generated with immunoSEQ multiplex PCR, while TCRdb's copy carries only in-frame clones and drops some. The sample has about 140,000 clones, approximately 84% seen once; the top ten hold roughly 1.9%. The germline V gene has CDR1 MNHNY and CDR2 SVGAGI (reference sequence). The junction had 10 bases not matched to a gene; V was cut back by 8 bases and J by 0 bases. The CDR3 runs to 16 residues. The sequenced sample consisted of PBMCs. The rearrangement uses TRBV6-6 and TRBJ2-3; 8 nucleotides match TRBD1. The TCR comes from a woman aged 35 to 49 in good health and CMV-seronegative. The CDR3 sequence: CASGVPWTGSTDTQYF. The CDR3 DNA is TGTGCCAGCGGAGTCCCCTGGACAGGGAGCACAGATACGCAGTATTTT.